Following are 25 T cell receptor beta chains from one sample sequenced in a study of T cell responses to AZD1222 COVID-19 vaccine. Some clones are missing from TCRdb's copy, which holds only in-frame ones; the method was immunoSEQ multiplex PCR. The top ten hold about 20% of the sample, which has roughly 100,000 clones, 88% seen once. The sequencing here drew on peripheral blood, taken on day 0 of AZD1222 vaccination. These receptors were obtained from an adult in good health.

In this sample, this clone turned up a few times. This chain connects TRBV7-9 to TRBJ2-7; unclear D gene. Germline assignment: CDR1 SEHNR and CDR2 FQNEAQ (reference sequence). CDR3 length: 13 amino acids. V was cut by 2 bases and J by 1 base, with 6 bases left in between. CDR3 region: CASSLLPSYEQYF. The DNA of the CDR3 is TGTGCCAGCAGCTTATTACCATCCTACGAGCAGTACTTC.

V usage is TRBV5-1 and J usage is TRBJ1-1; no clear D gene. CDR1 is SGHRS, CDR2 YFSETQ, per germline. V was trimmed by 0 bases and J by 1 base, leaving 10 bases between them. This CDR3 is built from 15 residues. CDR3: CASSLGGRPNTEAFF. DNA for the CDR3: TGCGCCAGCAGCTTGGGCGGGAGGCCGAACACTGAAGCTTTCTTT.

This chain uses TRBV6-6 with TRBJ2-2; D not resolved. Germline V CDR1 and CDR2: MNHNY, SVGAGI (reference sequence). Trimming removed 3 bases at V and 0 bases at J, with 8 bases between. There are 15 residues in the CDR3. CDR3: CASSYWDPNTGELFF. As DNA, the CDR3 is TGTGCCAGCAGTTATTGGGATCCGAACACCGGGGAGCTGTTTTTT.

This clone was detected only a few times. J is TRBJ1-2 and V is TRBV29-1, with 8 bases aligning to TRBD1. V dropped 4 bases and J dropped 8; count of bases not matched to a gene: 12. CDR3 size: 14 residues. CDR1 and CDR2 from the germline V gene are SQVTM and ANQGSEA. Written as DNA, the CDR3 is TGCAGCGTTGTAGGGACAGGAGGGGGTAGAGGCTACACCTTC. It encodes CSVVGTGGGRGYTF.

The chain couples TRBV11-2 to TRBJ2-7, with 8 bases that match TRBD2. Germline V gene data show CDR1 as SGHAT and CDR2 as FQNNGV. Germline trimming cut 6 bases from V and 7 bases from J; bases unmatched to any gene: 11. The CDR3 totals 14 residues. The CDR3 DNA is TGTGCCAGCAGTTTAAATGGACTAGCCGGGGAGCAGTACTTC. Translation gives CASSLNGLAGEQYF. Complete variable domain (other parts from reference TRBV11-2 and TRBJ2-7): EAGVAQSPRYKIIEKRQSVAFWCNPISGHATLYWYQQILGQGPKLLIQFQNNGVVDDSQLPKDRFSAERLKGVDSTLKIQPAKLEDSAVYLCASSLNGLAGEQYFGPGTRLTVT.

The J gene is TRBJ2-1, the V gene TRBV28; 8 nucleotides align to TRBD2. Trimming removed 7 bases from V and 6 bases from J; junction bases left unmatched: 8. The V gene's germline CDR1 is MDHEN and CDR2 SYDVKM. The CDR3 sequence is 14 residues long. CDR3 DNA sequence: TGTGCCAGCATCCCGGGACTAGAATCCAATGAGCAGTTCTTC. As protein: CASIPGLESNEQFF.

This chain links TRBV28 with TRBJ1-2; 9 positions match TRBD1. The CDR3 covers 19 residues. CDR1 and CDR2 (germline): MDHEN, SYDVKM. The J segment lost 6 bases and the V segment lost 7 bases, leaving 24 bases of the junction unmatched. The CDR3 coding sequence is TGTGCCAGCATCCGGTACGGGGTATTTGGGACAGGGATTGACCATGGCTACACCTTC. It yields the protein CASIRYGVFGTGIDHGYTF.

The V gene is TRBV6-1, the J gene TRBJ2-3; TRBD2 is a possible D gene (5 bases). Trimming took off 1 base at V and 5 bases at J, with 13 bases between the two ends. The germline V gene has CDR1 MNHNS and CDR2 SASEGT. The CDR3 runs 15 residues. CDR3 loop: CASSEGLVGRDTQYF. As DNA, the CDR3 is TGTGCCAGCAGTGAAGGGCTGGTTGGGAGAGATACGCAGTATTTT.

As regards this clone: This sample also contains other DNA sequences that code for the same CDR3. The rearrangement links TRBV4-1 to TRBJ1-3; D is unresolved. V was cut by 4 bases and J by 0 bases, with 7 bases left in between. CDR3 length: 14 residues. Germline values: CDR1 MGHRA, CDR2 YSYEKL. CDR3 sequence reads: CASSPGGSGNTIYF. The CDR3 nucleotides are TGCGCCAGCAGCCCAGGTGGCTCTGGAAACACCATATATTTT.

V gene TRBV10-3 combines with J gene TRBJ2-1; D not certain. Germline CDR1 ENHRY, CDR2 SYGVKD. This CDR3 is 12 amino acids long. Trimming cost V 9 bases and J 0 bases, with 6 bases left between them. CDR3 in amino acids: CAIRSSYNEQFF. The CDR3 bases are TGTGCCATTAGGAGCTCCTACAATGAGCAGTTCTTC.

The gene calls are TRBV7-6 and TRBJ2-1; D gene ambiguous. Germline-derived CDR1 and CDR2 are SGHVS and FNYEAQ. Trimming left V 1 base short and J 0 bases short, with 10 bases between. This CDR3 has 16 residues. The CDR3, as DNA: TGTGCCAGCAGCTTAGACCAGGCGAGCTCCTACAATGAGCAGTTCTTC. As protein: CASSLDQASSYNEQFF.

The chain is built from TRBV18 and TRBJ1-5; 8 bases are a match to TRBD1. The CDR3 extends over 15 amino acids. Germline-derived CDR1 and CDR2 are KGHSH and LQKENI. V trimming: 4 bases; J trimming: 6 bases; junction bases outside the gene matches: 8. The CDR3 sequence: CASSLDQGARQPQHF. The CDR3, as DNA: TGTGCCAGCTCACTTGATCAGGGGGCTCGTCAGCCCCAGCATTTT.

J is TRBJ1-3 and V is TRBV19; D remains ambiguous. V was shortened by 8 bases and J by 4 bases, with 12 bases between the two germline ends. The CDR3 runs 13 residues. In germline, CDR1 is LNHDA, CDR2 SQIVND (reference sequence). The CDR3 bases are TGTGCCAGTGCCGGTAACAGAGGAAACACCATATATTTT. Protein product: CASAGNRGNTIYF.

The chain has TRBV9 and TRBJ1-2; 7 nucleotides agree with TRBD1. CDR1 is SGDLS and CDR2 is YYNGEE in the germline V gene. The CDR3 covers 14 residues. V dropped 3 bases and J dropped 2; count of bases not matched to a gene: 4. The CDR3 protein is CASSEGTANYGYTF. The CDR3 DNA reads as TGTGCCAGCAGCGAGGGGACAGCCAACTATGGCTACACCTTC.

The rearrangement joins TRBV25-1 to TRBJ2-5; D is uncertain. Germline CDR1 reads MGHDK; CDR2 reads SYGVNS. The V and J ends lost 6 bases and 4 bases respectively, with 3 bases between them. The CDR3 is made up of 10 amino acids. For the CDR3, the DNA is TGTGCCAGCAGAGGAGAGACCCAGTACTTC. It yields the protein CASRGETQYF.

The J gene is TRBJ1-1, the V gene TRBV10-3; D not resolved. Germline CDR1 and CDR2: ENHRY and SYGVKD. V was cut by 6 bases and J by 4 bases, with 12 bases left in between. The CDR3 length is 13 residues. For the CDR3, the DNA is TGTGCCATCAGCCACCCTGGGTTCACTGAAGCTTTCTTT. The encoded protein is CAISHPGFTEAFF.

The J gene is TRBJ1-1, the V gene TRBV6-2 or TRBV6-3; D not resolved. CDR3 length equals 16 residues. Trimming took off 4 bases at V and 1 base at J, with 16 bases between the two ends. CDR1 MNHEY and CDR2 SVGEGT come from the germline V gene. CDR3 residues: CASSFGSFRTNTEAFF. DNA of the CDR3: TGTGCCAGCAGTTTTGGCAGCTTCAGGACGAACACTGAAGCTTTCTTT.

V and J are TRBV7-8 and TRBJ1-5; maybe TRBD1 (6 bases). The V gene's germline CDR1 is SGHVS and CDR2 FQNEAQ. This CDR3 spans 16 amino acids. V was pared by 2 bases and J by 3 bases, with 14 bases between. DNA of the CDR3: TGTGCCAGCAGCTTAACGAACAGGGAAAACAATCAGCCCCAGCATTTT. Translating gives CASSLTNRENNQPQHF.

The chain uses TRBV10-3 and TRBJ1-5; no reliable D call. Trimming cost V 3 bases and J 9 bases, with 12 bases left between them. The V gene's germline CDR1 is ENHRY and CDR2 SYGVKD. The CDR3 consists of 13 residues. The DNA for the CDR3 is TGTGCCATCAGTGATAAGGATCTTCGGCCCCAGCATTTT. Amino acid sequence: CAISDKDLRPQHF.

This clone was found a few times. V is TRBV24-1 and J is TRBJ2-1, with 8 bases that match TRBD1. The germline CDR1 and CDR2 sequences are KGHDR and SFDVKD. The CDR3 covers 15 residues. J was trimmed by 1 base and V by 9 bases; bases with no gene match: 7. The CDR3 spells CATGSGTGSYNEQFF. CDR3 sequence (DNA): TGTGCCACCGGATCCGGGACAGGATCCTACAATGAGCAGTTCTTC.

J is TRBJ1-1 and V is TRBV2; 9 nucleotides line up with TRBD1. The CDR3 runs to 15 residues. V shed 4 bases, J shed 1 base, and the junction held 4 bases outside the gene matches. Germline V CDR1 and CDR2: SNHLY, FYNNEI. This CDR3 is CASSAQGQGNTEAFF. The CDR3 region has the DNA TGTGCCAGCAGTGCCCAGGGACAGGGGAACACTGAAGCTTTCTTT.

This clone came up once. CDR3 nucleotide sequence: TGTGCCAGCAGTTTGGTGGGGGGTGGCTGGGGCGGCAATCAGCCCCAGCATTTT. Protein product: CASSLVGGGWGGNQPQHF. The V and J genes are TRBV28 and TRBJ1-5; possible D gene TRBD1, 5 bases. Germline V CDR1 and CDR2: MDHEN, SYDVKM. Trimming removed 3 bases from V and 2 bases from J, with 20 bases in between. The CDR3 contains 18 residues.

The rearrangement uses TRBV24-1 and TRBJ2-7; D possibly corresponds to TRBD1 (5 bases). The V gene lost 4 bases and the J gene lost 2 bases, with 8 bases spanning the gap. This CDR3 contains 13 residues. Germline V gene data show CDR1 as KGHDR and CDR2 as SFDVKD. Written as DNA, the CDR3 is TGTGCCACCAGTGAGGACACAGCCTACGAGCAGTACTTC. Its protein is CATSEDTAYEQYF.

This sequence joins TRBV5-1 and TRBJ2-2, with D hard to call. V lost 4 bases to trimming and J lost 2 bases, with 15 bases between them. This CDR3 is 16 amino acids long. Germline V gene sequence: CDR1 SGHRS, CDR2 YFSETQ. The CDR3 DNA is TGCGCCAGCAGCCCTGGCGGAAGCGATAACACCGGGGAGCTGTTTTTT. Its translation is CASSPGGSDNTGELFF.

J is TRBJ2-3 and V is TRBV11-2, with 9 nucleotides matching TRBD1. V trimming: 1 base; J trimming: 4 bases; junction bases outside the gene matches: 3. This CDR3 comprises 15 residues. Germline loops: CDR1 SGHAT, CDR2 FQNNGV. CDR3 DNA sequence: TGTGCCAGCAGCTTAGGGACAGGGGTGGCAGATACGCAGTATTTT. Its protein product is CASSLGTGVADTQYF.